This T cell receptor beta chain was documented in a study of blood T cells in healthy people across ages. Germline V gene data show CDR1 as ENHRY and CDR2 as SYGVKD. V lost 7 bases and J lost 6, with 19 bases in between. The length of the CDR3 is 14 residues. A J-beta primer mix and a sample-barcoded 5' primer were used in a second PCR of about 7 to 11 cycles. TCRdb used MiXCR to reprocess the 5' RACE reads, holding one entry per CDR3 protein. The sample shows about 800,000 distinct CDR3 sequences, approximately 25% of them seen only once. These data were also filed under a second study, of T cells of mothers and their children.

This chain links TRBV10-3 with TRBJ2-7; D assignment may be TRBD1 or TRBD2 (6 bases each). The specimen sequenced was blood. This sequence was found in a boy between 10 and 17 years old in good health. The CDR3 nucleotides read TGTGCCATCAAGCCGGGGGCTCAGTTCTCCGAGCAGTACTTC. Protein: CAIKPGAQFSEQYF.